This record looks at one TCR beta chain sequence and its context. Its antigen is not known. The sample is drawn from a study of T cell repertoires in cytomegalovirus infection. Broader study findings: Across the ex vivo response, the dominant clonotypes were HLA-C-restricted CMV-specific TCR beta clonotypes.

Each CDR3 protein gets one entry after TCRdb re-called the reads with MiXCR. This repertoire shows about 100,000 distinct CDR3 sequences, around 22% found once; its top ten account for about 39%. Germline lookup yields CDR1 SGDLS and CDR2 YYNGEE. Trimming pared 4 bases from V and 4 bases from J, leaving 9 bases between. There are 14 residues in the CDR3. The rearrangement uses TRBV9 and TRBJ2-6; D remains ambiguous. Sequencing input: CD8+ T cells from PBMCs. The receptor was isolated from a human donor in good health (CMV status not recorded). Some clones in this sample may be carry-over from other donors' samples. The CDR3 loop reads CASSPQRGANVLTF. CDR3 nucleotides: TGTGCCAGCAGCCCCCAGCGCGGGGCCAACGTCCTGACTTTC.